A selection of T cell receptor beta chains follows, all from one sample in a study of shared clonotypes between healthy human individuals. The method was immunoSEQ multiplex PCR; TCRdb's version includes in-frame clones alone and lacks a portion of them. This sample has more than 400,000 clones; 81% occur once, and the top ten carry about 13%. Sequenced material: PBMCs. The receptors stem from a woman in her thirties or forties in good health. Some clones in this sample may be carry-over from other donors' samples. The conserved cysteine and the conserved F or W are not part of the CDR3 here. The order of the fields is D gene, V gene, CDR3 protein. A D gene is named only where the DNA matches it firmly.

. | TRBV9 | ASSFGTSTDTQY
. | TRBV9 | ASSVAPVLDEQF
TRBD1 | TRBV2 | ASTGQGRNEKLF
TRBD1 | TRBV5-6 | ASSTQGGLNTEAF
. | TRBV5-1 | ASKRAGLADTQY
. | TRBV4-1 | ASSQGRGAFYEQY
. | TRBV5-6 | ASSLPGAGYQETQY
TRBD2 | TRBV6-1 | ASSESLAGVNEQY
TRBD2 | TRBV27 | ASSSPGRAGEQF
. | TRBV7-3 | ASSLGITGAGYNEQF
TRBD1 | TRBV29-1 | SVGGTVNTEAF
TRBD2 | TRBV10-3 | AITSGRGDEQF
. | TRBV10-3 | AISEGLQGKNIQY
TRBD2 | TRBV10-3 | AIFSGTSGSNEQF
. | TRBV5-1 | ASSLGAGKETQY
. | TRBV5-4 | ASSQGQPDETQY
. | TRBV18 | ASSQRDGGYEQY
. | TRBV5-4 | ASRGSGLSGANVLT
. | TRBV27 | ASRPFDNNEKLF
. | TRBV7-6 | ASSLVVGSTGIGQY
. | TRBV7-9 | ASSLSTTDPIGGYT
. | TRBV7-3 | ASSPNPQETQY